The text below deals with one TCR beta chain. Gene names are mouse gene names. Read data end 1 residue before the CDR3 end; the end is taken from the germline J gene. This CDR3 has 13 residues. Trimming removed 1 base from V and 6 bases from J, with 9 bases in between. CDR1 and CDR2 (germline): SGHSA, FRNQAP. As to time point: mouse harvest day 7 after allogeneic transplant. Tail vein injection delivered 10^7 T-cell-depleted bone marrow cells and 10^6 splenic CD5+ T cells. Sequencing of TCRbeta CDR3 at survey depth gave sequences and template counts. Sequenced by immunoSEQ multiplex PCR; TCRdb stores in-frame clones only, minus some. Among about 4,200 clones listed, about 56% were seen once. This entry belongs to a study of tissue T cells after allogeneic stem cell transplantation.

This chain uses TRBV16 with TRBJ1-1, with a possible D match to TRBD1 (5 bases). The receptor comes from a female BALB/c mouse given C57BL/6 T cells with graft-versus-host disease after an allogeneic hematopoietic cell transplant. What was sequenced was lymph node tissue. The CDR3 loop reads CASSLAGRAEVFF. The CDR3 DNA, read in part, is TGTGCAAGCAGCTTAGCAGGGAGGGCAGAAGTCTTC.